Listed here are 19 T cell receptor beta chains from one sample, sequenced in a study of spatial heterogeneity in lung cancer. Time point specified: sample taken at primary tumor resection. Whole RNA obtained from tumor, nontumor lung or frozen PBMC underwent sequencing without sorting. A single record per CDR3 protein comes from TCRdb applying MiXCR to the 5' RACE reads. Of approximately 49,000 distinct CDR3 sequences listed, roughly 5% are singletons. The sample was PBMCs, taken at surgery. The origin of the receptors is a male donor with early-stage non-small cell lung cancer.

The CDR3 here is CSAGAGGNVRSEQFF. The CDR3 nucleotides are TGCAGTGCAGGAGCGGGAGGGAATGTACGGAGTGAGCAGTTCTTC. This chain links TRBV20-1 with TRBJ2-1; 10 bases match TRBD2. This CDR3 comprises 15 residues. CDR1 is DFQATT, CDR2 SNEGSKA, per germline (reference sequence). The ends lost 6 bases at V and 9 bases at J; junction bases unmatched: 14.

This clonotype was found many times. The CDR3 loop is CSVEDFSGSSNEQFF. CDR3 nucleotide sequence: TGCAGCGTTGAAGATTTTAGCGGGAGCTCTAATGAGCAGTTCTTC. The gene calls are TRBV29-1 and TRBJ2-1, with TRBD2 matching over 9 bases. Germline CDR1 and CDR2: SQVTM and ANQGSEA. The CDR3 has 15 residues. Germline trimming cut 0 bases from V and 7 bases from J; bases unmatched to any gene: 7.

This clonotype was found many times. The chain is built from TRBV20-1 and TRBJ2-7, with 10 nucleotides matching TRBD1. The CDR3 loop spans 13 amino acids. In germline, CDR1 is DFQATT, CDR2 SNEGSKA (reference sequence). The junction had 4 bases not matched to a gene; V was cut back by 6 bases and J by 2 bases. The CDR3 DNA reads TGCAGTGCCAAGGGACAGGGGACCTACGAGCAGTACTTC. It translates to CSAKGQGTYEQYF.

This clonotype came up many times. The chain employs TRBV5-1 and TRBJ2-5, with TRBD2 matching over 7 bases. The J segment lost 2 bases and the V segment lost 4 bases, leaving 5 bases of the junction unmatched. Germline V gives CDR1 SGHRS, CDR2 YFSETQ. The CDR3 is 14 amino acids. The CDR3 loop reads CASSPGTTQETQYF. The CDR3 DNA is TGCGCCAGCAGCCCAGGGACTACACAAGAGACCCAGTACTTC.

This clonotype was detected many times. The CDR3 DNA is TGCGCCAGCTTCCAGCGGGAGGGCGTTGAGCAGTTCTTC. It codes for CASFQREGVEQFF. The chain carries TRBV5-1 and TRBJ2-1; 10 bases are a match to TRBD2. V shed 7 bases and J 9 bases; nucleotides not matched to a gene: 7. This CDR3 contains 13 residues. The germline V gene encodes CDR1 SGHRS and CDR2 YFSETQ. Variable domain in full (rest from reference TRBV5-1 and TRBJ2-1): KAGVTQTPRYLIKTRGQQVTLSCSPISGHRSVSWYQQTPGQGLQFLFEYFSETQRNKGNFPGRFSGRQFSNSRSEMNVSTLELGDSALYLCASFQREGVEQFFGPGTRLTVL.

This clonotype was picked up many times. The CDR3 nucleotides read TGTGCCAGCAGTGAAGGTCGGCAGGCGAACACTGAAGCTTTCTTT. This codes for CASSEGRQANTEAFF. This chain joins TRBV25-1 and TRBJ1-1; no reliable D call. From germline, CDR1 is MGHDK and CDR2 SYGVNS. V was cut by 2 bases and J by 1 base, with 11 bases left in between. This CDR3 is built from 15 residues.

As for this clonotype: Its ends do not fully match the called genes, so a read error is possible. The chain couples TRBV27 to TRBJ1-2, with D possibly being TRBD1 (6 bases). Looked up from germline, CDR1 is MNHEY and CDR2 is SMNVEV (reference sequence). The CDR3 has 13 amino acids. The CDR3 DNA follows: TGTACCAGCAGCCCTACAGGGCTCCTGGGCTACACCTTC. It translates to CTSSPTGLLGYTF.

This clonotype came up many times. CDR3: CASSPRDRGGGYTF. The CDR3 nucleotides are TGTGCCAGCAGCCCCCGGGACAGGGGAGGCGGCTACACCTTC. The rearrangement uses TRBV3-1 and TRBJ1-2; 10 bases align to TRBD1. The CDR3 totals 14 residues. V was clipped by 4 bases and J by 8 bases; unmatched bases: 7. Germline CDR1 LGHDT, CDR2 YNNKEL (reference sequence).

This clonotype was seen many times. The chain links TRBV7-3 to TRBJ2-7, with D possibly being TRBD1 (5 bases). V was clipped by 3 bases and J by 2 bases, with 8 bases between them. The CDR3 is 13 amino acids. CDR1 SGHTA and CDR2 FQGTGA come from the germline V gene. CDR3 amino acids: CASSFDSTYEQYF. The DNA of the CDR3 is TGTGCCAGCAGCTTCGACAGCACCTACGAGCAGTACTTC.

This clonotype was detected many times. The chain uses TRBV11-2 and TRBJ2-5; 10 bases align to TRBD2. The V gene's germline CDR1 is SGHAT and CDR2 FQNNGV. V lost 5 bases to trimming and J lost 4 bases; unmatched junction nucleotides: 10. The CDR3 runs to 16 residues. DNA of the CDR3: TGTGCCAGCAGCCATCTAGCGGGAGCCCGCCCAGAGACCCAGTACTTC. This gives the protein CASSHLAGARPETQYF.

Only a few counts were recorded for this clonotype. The CDR3 loop is CATSRLGTESGIQYF. The CDR3 DNA is TGTGCCACCAGCAGACTAGGGACGGAAAGCGGCATTCAGTACTTC. The J gene is TRBJ2-4, the V gene TRBV15; tentatively, D is TRBD1 or TRBD2 (5 bases each). V was trimmed by 2 bases and J by 9 bases, leaving 17 bases between them. The CDR3 spans 15 residues. Germline CDR1 and CDR2: LNHNV and YYDKDF (reference sequence).

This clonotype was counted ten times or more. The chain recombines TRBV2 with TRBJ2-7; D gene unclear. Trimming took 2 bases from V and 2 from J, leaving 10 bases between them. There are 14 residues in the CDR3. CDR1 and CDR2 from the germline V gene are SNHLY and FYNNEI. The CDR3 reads CASSEQGMPYEQYF. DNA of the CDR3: TGTGCCAGCAGTGAACAAGGGATGCCCTACGAGCAGTACTTC.

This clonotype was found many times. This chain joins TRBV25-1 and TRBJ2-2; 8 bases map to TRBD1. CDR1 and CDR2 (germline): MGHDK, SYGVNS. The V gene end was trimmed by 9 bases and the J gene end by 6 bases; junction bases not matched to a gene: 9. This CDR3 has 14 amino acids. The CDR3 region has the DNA TGTGCCAGAGCGAGACAGGGGAAAGCCGGGGAGCTGTTTTTT. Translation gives CARARQGKAGELFF.

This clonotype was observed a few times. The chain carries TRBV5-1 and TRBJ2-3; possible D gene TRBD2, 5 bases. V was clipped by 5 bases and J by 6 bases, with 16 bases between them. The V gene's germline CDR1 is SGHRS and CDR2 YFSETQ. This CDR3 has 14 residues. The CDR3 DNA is TGCGCCAGCAGTTCCGACTTTCGCGGGGATACGCAGTATTTT. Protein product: CASSSDFRGDTQYF.

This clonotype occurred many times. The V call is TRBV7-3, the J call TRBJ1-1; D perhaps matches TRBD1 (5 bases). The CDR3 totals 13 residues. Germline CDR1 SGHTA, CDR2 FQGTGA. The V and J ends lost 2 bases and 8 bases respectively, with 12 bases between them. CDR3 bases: TGTGCCAGCAGCTTATTGGGGCTACCGGAAGCTTTCTTT. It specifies CASSLLGLPEAFF.

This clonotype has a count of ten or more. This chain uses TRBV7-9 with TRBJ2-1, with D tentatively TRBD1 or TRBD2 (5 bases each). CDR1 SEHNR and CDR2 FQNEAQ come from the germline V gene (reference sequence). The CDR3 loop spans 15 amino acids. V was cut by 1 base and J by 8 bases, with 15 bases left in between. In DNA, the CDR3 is TGTGCCAGCAGCTTAGGGGACGGGATGCGCGATGAGCAGTTCTTC. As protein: CASSLGDGMRDEQFF. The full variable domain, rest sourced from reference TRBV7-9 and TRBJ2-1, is DTGVSQNPRHKITKRGQNVTFRCDPISEHNRLYWYRQTLGQGPEFLTYFQNEAQLEKSRLLSDRFSAERPKGSFSTLEIQRTEQGDSAMYLCASSLGDGMRDEQFFGPGTRLTVL.

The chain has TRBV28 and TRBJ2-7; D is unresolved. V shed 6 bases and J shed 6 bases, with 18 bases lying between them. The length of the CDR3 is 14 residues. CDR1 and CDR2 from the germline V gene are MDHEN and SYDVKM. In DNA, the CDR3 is TGTGCCAGCAGCGGCCCTGTAGCCAAAGGCGAGCAGTACTTC. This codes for CASSGPVAKGEQYF.

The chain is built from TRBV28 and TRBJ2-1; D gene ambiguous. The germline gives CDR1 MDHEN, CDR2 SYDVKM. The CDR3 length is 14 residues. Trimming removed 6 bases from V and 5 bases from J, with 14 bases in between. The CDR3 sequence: CASSSRPVHNEQFF. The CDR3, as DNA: TGTGCCAGCAGCTCCCGACCCGTCCACAATGAGCAGTTCTTC.

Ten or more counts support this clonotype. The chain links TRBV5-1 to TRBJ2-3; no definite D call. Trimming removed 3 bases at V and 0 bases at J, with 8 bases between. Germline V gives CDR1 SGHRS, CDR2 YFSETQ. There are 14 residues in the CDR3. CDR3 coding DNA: TGCGCCAGCAGCTACACCAAGAGCACAGATACGCAGTATTTT. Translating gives CASSYTKSTDTQYF.